The 23 T cell receptor beta chains presented below share a single source sample, sequenced in a study of vaccination and CD4 T cells after COVID-19 (dated by TCRdb to about 2022). Antigens for these TCRs are unknown. The library was made by PCR. Sequenced using an Illumina iSeq 100. DNA from cultured CD4+ T cells was subjected to TCR sequencing with the Oncomine TCR Beta short-read assay at the Johns Hopkins FTIC core. TCRdb ran its own pipeline on the public reads, namely fastp trimming at Q25 and MiXCR clone calling, and kept in-frame beta chains. Identical CDR3 protein sequences are pooled into one entry, listed with their most common genes and DNA. The sample has some 14,000 distinct CDR3 sequences on record, roughly 70% of them singletons. Together, the top ten hold roughly 18% of the sample. The treatment or condition tag for this specimen amounts to: roughly 10-day PBMC culture with coronavirus spike peptide pools or control peptides (ViraFEST assay).

The specimen sequenced was CD4+ T cells from blood, cultured in vitro. Source of these receptors: a human donor who had recovered from COVID-19.

The J gene is TRBJ2-2, the V gene TRBV4-3; D not certain. Per the germline V gene, CDR1 is LGHNA and CDR2 is YSLEER. CDR3 length: 12 amino acids. Trimming took off 4 bases at V and 9 bases at J, with 9 bases between the two ends. CDR3 protein: CASSRRNRELFF. In nucleotides, the CDR3 is TGCGCCAGCAGCCGCCGAAATCGGGAGCTGTTTTTT.

J is TRBJ1-4 and V is TRBV6-1; D is perhaps TRBD1 (6 bases). The CDR3 covers 14 residues. The V end was cut by 7 bases, the J end by 4 bases, with 13 bases between. Germline loops: CDR1 MNHNS, CDR2 SASEGT. The CDR3 is CASNPDRSNEKLFF. CDR3 coding DNA: TGTGCCAGCAACCCCGACAGGAGTAATGAAAAACTGTTTTTT.

V usage is TRBV7-2 and J usage is TRBJ2-7, with TRBD2 identical over 10 bases. J was trimmed by 3 bases and V by 6 bases; bases with no gene match: 11. The CDR3 totals 16 residues. Germline V CDR1 and CDR2: SGHTA, FQGNSA. CDR3 sequence (DNA): TGTGCCAGCAGATACTCCCCGGGACTAGCGAGCTACGAGCAGTACTTC. Residues: CASRYSPGLASYEQYF.

The V gene is TRBV4-1, the J gene TRBJ1-5; D might be TRBD1 (6 bases). Trimming took off 0 bases at V and 4 bases at J, with 13 bases between the two ends. The CDR3 spans 16 residues. Germline V CDR1 and CDR2: MGHRA, YSYEKL. CDR3 protein: CASSQDRRGLNQPQHF. The CDR3 DNA follows: TGCGCCAGCAGCCAAGATCGCAGGGGCTTAAATCAGCCCCAGCATTTT.

This chain uses TRBV30 with TRBJ1-2; no clear D. The germline V gene has CDR1 GTSNPN and CDR2 SVGIG (reference sequence). The CDR3 length is 13 residues. The V end lost 2 bases, the J end lost 4 bases, and 11 bases lay between the germline ends. The CDR3: CAWSYGRTYGYTF. CDR3 DNA sequence: TGTGCCTGGAGTTATGGGAGGACCTATGGCTACACCTTC.

The chain joins TRBV27 to TRBJ2-5; 10 bases are shared with TRBD2. The CDR3 length is 14 residues. V dropped 10 bases and J dropped 5; count of bases not matched to a gene: 10. The V gene's germline CDR1 is MNHEY and CDR2 SMNVEV (reference sequence). CDR3 protein: CATAAGGLVETQYF. CDR3 sequence (DNA): TGTGCCACCGCAGCGGGAGGGCTAGTGGAGACCCAGTACTTC.

The chain joins TRBV6-1 to TRBJ2-5; D gene ambiguous. The CDR3 extends over 12 amino acids. The V gene lost 8 bases and the J gene lost 1 base, with 8 bases spanning the gap. CDR1 MNHNS and CDR2 SASEGT come from the germline V gene. CDR3 region: CASSKIQETQYF. For the CDR3, the DNA is TGTGCCAGCTCAAAGATCCAAGAGACCCAGTACTTC.

The rearrangement uses TRBV5-1 and TRBJ1-2, with D uncertain. Germline V CDR1 and CDR2: SGHRS, YFSETQ. The CDR3 is 13 amino acids. Trimming took off 3 bases at V and 7 bases at J, with 13 bases between the two ends. Here the CDR3 reads CASSYADGSGYTF. In DNA form, the CDR3 reads TGCGCCAGCAGCTACGCGGACGGATCTGGCTACACCTTC.

This chain links TRBV27 with TRBJ1-5; D is unresolved. The CDR3 has 13 residues. V lost 4 bases and J 6 bases, leaving 10 bases between the germline ends. From germline, CDR1 is MNHEY and CDR2 SMNVEV (reference sequence). In DNA, the CDR3 is TGTGCCAGCAGTTCCCTAAGTGCTCAGCCCCAGCATTTT. It is translated as CASSSLSAQPQHF.

The CDR3 protein is CATSDWTSGERREFF. The CDR3 DNA reads TGTGCCACCAGTGACTGGACTAGCGGAGAGCGCCGGGAGTTCTTC. This chain connects TRBV24-1 to TRBJ2-1; 10 bases are a match to TRBD2. The CDR3 length is 15 residues. The V and J ends lost 4 bases and 14 bases, in that order; junction bases with no gene match: 13. CDR1 is KGHDR and CDR2 is SFDVKD in the germline V gene.

The rearrangement joins TRBV12-3 or TRBV12-4 to TRBJ2-3; 7 bases line up with TRBD1. CDR3 length equals 13 residues. J was trimmed by 4 bases and V by 7 bases; bases with no gene match: 5. CDR3: CASTRDRPDTQYF. CDR3 in DNA: TGTGCCAGCACCAGGGACAGACCAGATACGCAGTATTTT.

This sequence joins TRBV20-1 and TRBJ2-3; the D is unclear. From germline, CDR1 is DFQATT and CDR2 SNEGSKA (reference sequence). Trimming left V 3 bases short and J 7 bases short, with 17 bases between. The CDR3 totals 14 residues. Written as DNA, the CDR3 is TGCAGTGCTAGTCCCCTGGAGAGCAGAAATACGCAGTATTTT. Its protein is CSASPLESRNTQYF.

V gene TRBV4-1 combines with J gene TRBJ1-1, with D possibly matching TRBD1 (5 bases). Trimming removed 1 base at V and 5 bases at J, with 11 bases between. CDR3 size: 14 residues. Germline V lookup: CDR1 MGHRA, CDR2 YSYEKL. The CDR3 DNA sequence: TGCGCCAGCAGCCAAGGGGGCGTCTTTACTGAAGCTTTCTTT. This encodes CASSQGGVFTEAFF.

This clonotype was seen a single time. The chain employs TRBV6-1 and TRBJ2-7; D perhaps matches TRBD2 (6 bases). Trimming removed 5 bases at V and 0 bases at J, with 14 bases between. The CDR3 contains 15 residues. In germline, CDR1 is MNHNS, CDR2 SASEGT. CDR3 DNA sequence: TGTGCCAGCAGTCTTTGGGGCGGGATCTCCTACGAGCAGTACTTC. It encodes CASSLWGGISYEQYF.

DNA for the CDR3: TGTGCCAGCAGTTCGGACCGGGCACCCGGGAGAGATACGCAGTATTTT. It codes for CASSSDRAPGRDTQYF. The chain recombines TRBV6-5 with TRBJ2-3, with TRBD2 as a possible D gene (6 bases). Germline V gives CDR1 MNHEY, CDR2 SVGAGI. The ends were cut back, 4 bases at V and 5 bases at J, with 19 bases in the middle. This CDR3 spans 16 amino acids.

The CDR3 bases are TGTGCCGGTGGGAGGGTCAACTCACCCCTCCACTTT. Its translation: CAGGRVNSPLHF. This chain joins TRBV30 and TRBJ1-6, with no clear D. Trimming shortened V by 8 bases and J by 10 bases, and 15 bases separated the two germline ends. The CDR3 sequence is 12 residues long. CDR1 is GTSNPN and CDR2 is SVGIG in the germline V gene (reference sequence).

This chain joins TRBV7-2 and TRBJ2-7; D not resolved. V lost 1 base and J 2 bases, leaving 3 bases between the germline ends. CDR3 length equals 12 residues. CDR1 SGHTA and CDR2 FQGNSA come from the germline V gene. The CDR3 DNA reads as TGTGCCAGCAGCTTAGTAGCCTACGAGCAGTACTTC. Protein: CASSLVAYEQYF. The full variable domain, its missing parts supplied by reference TRBV7-2 and TRBJ2-7, is GAGVSQSPSNKVTEKGKDVELRCDPISGHTALYWYRQSLGQGLEFLIYFQGNSAPDKSGLPSDRFSAERTGGSVSTLTIQRTQQEDSAVYLCASSLVAYEQYFGPGTRLTVT.

This clonotype turned up a few times. CDR3 sequence reads: CASSSRTSGRAGTQYF. CDR3 DNA sequence: TGTGCCAGCAGCTCCCGGACTAGCGGGAGGGCAGGTACGCAGTATTTT. The gene calls are TRBV7-2 and TRBJ2-3; 15 bases map to TRBD2. With 4 bases clipped from V and 8 bases from J, the junction kept 7 bases outside the gene matches. This CDR3 spans 16 amino acids. The V gene's germline CDR1 is SGHTA and CDR2 FQGNSA.

This chain connects TRBV7-8 to TRBJ1-3; D unclear. Germline CDR1 and CDR2: SGHVS and FQNEAQ. Between the trimmed V and J ends, which lost 6 bases and 7 bases, there was a span of 16 bases. The CDR3 covers 14 residues. CDR3 nucleotides: TGTGCCAGCAGTTTTACCCCTTCCCAGAACACCATATATTTT. Translated: CASSFTPSQNTIYF.

The chain joins TRBV12-3 or TRBV12-4 to TRBJ2-2; D gene uncertain. Trimming removed 2 bases from V and 0 bases from J, with 7 bases in between. The length of the CDR3 is 15 residues. The DNA of the CDR3 is TGTGCCAGCAGTTTACACGGATCGAACACCGGGGAGCTGTTTTTT. Protein: CASSLHGSNTGELFF.

The rearrangement joins TRBV7-3 to TRBJ2-5, with 9 bases that match TRBD1. CDR1 and CDR2 from the germline V gene are SGHTA and FQGTGA. V lost 5 bases to trimming and J lost 5 bases; unmatched junction nucleotides: 9. The CDR3 extends over 15 amino acids. The DNA for the CDR3 is TGTGCCAGCAGCCTATCAGGGACAGGGTCTGAGACCCAGTACTTC. This sequence encodes CASSLSGTGSETQYF. Filled out from reference TRBV7-3 and TRBJ2-5, the complete variable domain reads GAGVSQTPSNKVTEKGKYVELRCDPISGHTALYWYRQSLGQGPEFLIYFQGTGAADDSGLPNDRFFAVRPEGSVSTLKIQRTERGDSAVYLCASSLSGTGSETQYFGPGTRLLVL.

This chain links TRBV27 with TRBJ2-5; 9 bases are shared with TRBD2. The length of the CDR3 is 16 residues. V was clipped by 9 bases and J by 7 bases; unmatched bases: 18. From germline, CDR1 is MNHEY and CDR2 SMNVEV (reference sequence). The CDR3 DNA is TGTGCCAGTTGGGCTAGCGGGGACTACGGAACTTGGACCCAGTACTTC. Encoded protein: CASWASGDYGTWTQYF.

This clonotype was counted once. The J gene is TRBJ2-2, the V gene TRBV19; D may be TRBD2 (6 bases). Trimming shortened V by 7 bases and J by 5 bases, and 14 bases separated the two germline ends. The CDR3 consists of 14 residues. From germline, CDR1 is LNHDA and CDR2 SQIVND (reference sequence). CDR3 in DNA: TGTGCCAGTAAGGAGGGAGTACAGACCGGGGAGCTGTTTTTT. This translates into CASKEGVQTGELFF.